This T cell receptor beta chain was recovered during a study of blood T cell repertoires in COVID-19. At the level of the study: In each case, the material was cDNA or gDNA derived from T cells, B-cell-depleted T cells, or PBMCs.

Germline trimming cut 5 bases from V and 4 bases from J; bases unmatched to any gene: 13. The CDR3 is 16 amino acids. The V gene's germline CDR1 is KGHSH and CDR2 LQKENI. In the source study's methods: Counts of nucleated cells, estimated from reference gene primer amplification, were obtained. Measured with immunoSEQ multiplex PCR; TCRdb has only the in-frame clones, and not every one. Clone size and the V and J calls come from that table; the DNA yielded D and trimming. The table includes 66,000 or so clones, 86% detected once. This sequence originates from a man in his fifties or sixties with active COVID-19. The chain couples TRBV18 to TRBJ1-2; 7 nucleotides line up with TRBD1. Sequencing was done on a sample of peripheral blood. The CDR3 here is CASSGTVSVLTYGYTF. The CDR3 nucleotides are TGTGCCAGCTCAGGGACAGTCTCAGTCCTCACCTATGGCTACACCTTC.